The 3 T cell receptor beta chains listed next were all sequenced from one sample in a study of beta chain features in type 1 diabetes. The isolated RNA, all of it, was reverse transcribed, so expressed TCRB transcripts were what got sequenced. Here immunoSEQ multiplex PCR was the method, and the copy in TCRdb shows in-frame clones only, minus some. Of roughly 370,000 clones in the sample, approximately 15% were seen once. Sequences were obtained from naive CD4+ T cells from blood. The source of these receptors is a man in his thirties or forties in good health.

The V gene is TRBV30, the J gene TRBJ2-1; D not certain. CDR3 length equals 10 residues. V dropped 4 bases and J dropped 15 bases, with 13 bases sitting between them. Per the germline V gene, CDR1 is GTSNPN and CDR2 is SVGIG (reference sequence). CDR3 coding DNA: TGTGCCTGGAAAAGACCCGAGACGTTCTTC. Its translation: CAWKRPETFF.

The genes are TRBV6-1 and TRBJ1-2; 7 nucleotides agree with TRBD1. Trimming cost V 6 bases and J 7 bases; bases outside gene matches: 8. Germline values: CDR1 MNHNS, CDR2 SASEGT. The length of the CDR3 is 13 residues. This chain's CDR3 is CASRITGEGGYTF. CDR3 DNA: TGTGCCAGCAGGATCACAGGGGAAGGTGGCTACACCTTC.

The chain recombines TRBV5-1 with TRBJ2-7; tentatively, D is TRBD2 (5 bases). This CDR3 is built from 14 residues. The V gene's germline CDR1 is SGHRS and CDR2 YFSETQ. Between the trimmed V and J ends, which lost 4 bases and 4 bases, there was a span of 15 bases. DNA for the CDR3: TGCGCCAGCAGCGGTTTGCCTGGAGGTTACGAGCAGTACGTC. It is translated as CASSGLPGGYEQYV.